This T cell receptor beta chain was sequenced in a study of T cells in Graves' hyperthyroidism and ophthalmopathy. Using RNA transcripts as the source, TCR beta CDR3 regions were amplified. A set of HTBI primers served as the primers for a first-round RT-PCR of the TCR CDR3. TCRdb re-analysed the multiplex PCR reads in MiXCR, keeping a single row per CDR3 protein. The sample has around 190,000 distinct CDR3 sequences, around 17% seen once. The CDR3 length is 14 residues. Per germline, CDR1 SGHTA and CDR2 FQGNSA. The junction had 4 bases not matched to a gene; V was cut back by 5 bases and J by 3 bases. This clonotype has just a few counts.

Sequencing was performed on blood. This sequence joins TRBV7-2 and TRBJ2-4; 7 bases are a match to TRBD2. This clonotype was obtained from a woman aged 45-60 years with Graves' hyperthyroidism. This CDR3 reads CASSLGTIKNIQYF. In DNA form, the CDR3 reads TGTGCCAGCAGCCTCGGGACTATCAAAAACATTCAGTACTTC.